This TCR beta chain is from a study of T cell responses to AZD1222 COVID-19 vaccine. Study-wide results and limits: Clonal diversity was possibly underestimated; the donors were predominantly white British and more often female. The reported proportion of spike-specific TCRs targeting unmutated variant regions was nearly half.

Trimming took 7 bases from V and 5 from J, leaving 17 bases between them. The CDR3 runs 14 residues. Germline CDR1 reads SNHLY; CDR2 reads FYNNEI. Assay: immunoSEQ multiplex PCR; the TCRdb copy retains only in-frame clones and omits some. Of tens of thousands of clones listed, around nine tenths are singletons. Worth noting for this clone: Its specificity is not known.

The sequence came from an adult in good health. This sequence joins TRBV2 and TRBJ2-5, with a weak D call TRBD1 (6 bases). Sequencing used peripheral blood, obtained on day 0 of AZD1222 vaccination. CDR3 protein: CASKGRSGEETQYF. CDR3 sequence (DNA): TGTGCCAGCAAGGGAAGGTCAGGGGAGGAGACCCAGTACTTC.